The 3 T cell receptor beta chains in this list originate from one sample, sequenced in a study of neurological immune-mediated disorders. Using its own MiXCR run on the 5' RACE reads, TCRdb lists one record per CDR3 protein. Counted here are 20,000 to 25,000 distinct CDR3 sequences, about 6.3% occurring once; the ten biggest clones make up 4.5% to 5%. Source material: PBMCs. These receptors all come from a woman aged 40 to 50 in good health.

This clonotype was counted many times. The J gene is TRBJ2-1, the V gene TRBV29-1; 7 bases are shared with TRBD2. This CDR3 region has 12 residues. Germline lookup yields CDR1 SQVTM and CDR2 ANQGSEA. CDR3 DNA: TGCAACTGCGGGAGCTCCTACAATGAGCAGTTCTTC. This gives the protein CNCGSSYNEQFF.

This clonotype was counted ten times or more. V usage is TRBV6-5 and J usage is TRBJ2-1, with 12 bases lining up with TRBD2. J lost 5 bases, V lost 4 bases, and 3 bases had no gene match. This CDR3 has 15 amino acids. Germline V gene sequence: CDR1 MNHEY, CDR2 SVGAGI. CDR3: CASSLRLAGDNEQFF. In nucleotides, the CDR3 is TGTGCCAGCAGTTTAAGACTAGCGGGAGACAATGAGCAGTTCTTC.

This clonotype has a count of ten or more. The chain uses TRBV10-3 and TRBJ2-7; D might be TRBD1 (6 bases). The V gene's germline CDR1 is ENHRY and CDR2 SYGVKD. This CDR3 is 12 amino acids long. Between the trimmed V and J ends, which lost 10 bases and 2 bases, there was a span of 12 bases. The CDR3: CATRTVTYEQYF. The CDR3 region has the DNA TGTGCCACGAGGACAGTAACCTACGAGCAGTACTTC.